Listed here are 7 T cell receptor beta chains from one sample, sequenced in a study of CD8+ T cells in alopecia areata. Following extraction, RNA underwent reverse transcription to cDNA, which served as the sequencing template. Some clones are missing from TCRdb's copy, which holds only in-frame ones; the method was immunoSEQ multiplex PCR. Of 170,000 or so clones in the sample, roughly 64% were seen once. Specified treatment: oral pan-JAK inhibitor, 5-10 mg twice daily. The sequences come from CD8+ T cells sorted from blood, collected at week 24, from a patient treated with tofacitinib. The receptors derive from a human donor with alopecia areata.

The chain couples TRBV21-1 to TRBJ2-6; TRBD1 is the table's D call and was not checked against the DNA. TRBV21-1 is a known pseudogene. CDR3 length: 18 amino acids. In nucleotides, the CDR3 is TGTGCCAGCAGCCCCCGACAGGGAACGAGCTCTGGGGCCAACGTCCTGACTTTC. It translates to CASSPRQGTSSGANVLTF.

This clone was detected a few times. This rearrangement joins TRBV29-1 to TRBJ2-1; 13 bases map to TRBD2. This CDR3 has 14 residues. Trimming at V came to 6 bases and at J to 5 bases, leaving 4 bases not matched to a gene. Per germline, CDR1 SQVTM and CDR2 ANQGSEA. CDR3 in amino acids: CSVSGTSGNNEQFF. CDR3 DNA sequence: TGCAGCGTGTCCGGGACTAGCGGGAACAATGAGCAGTTCTTC.

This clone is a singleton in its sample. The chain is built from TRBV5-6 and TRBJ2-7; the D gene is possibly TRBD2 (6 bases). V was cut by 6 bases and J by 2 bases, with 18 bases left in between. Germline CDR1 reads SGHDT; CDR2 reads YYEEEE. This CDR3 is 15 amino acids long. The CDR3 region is CASTPAGFRAYEQYF. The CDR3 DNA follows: TGTGCCAGCACCCCCGCGGGGTTCAGGGCCTACGAGCAGTACTTC.

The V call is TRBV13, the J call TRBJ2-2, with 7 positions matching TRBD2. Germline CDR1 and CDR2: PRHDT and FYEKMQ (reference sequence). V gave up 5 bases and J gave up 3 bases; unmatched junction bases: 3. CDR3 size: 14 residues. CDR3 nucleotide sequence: TGTGCCAGCAGCCACGGGGGGTACACCGGGGAGCTGTTTTTT. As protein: CASSHGGYTGELFF.

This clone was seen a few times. CDR3 sequence: CASSSGTGWLEDTEAFF. The CDR3 DNA reads TGTGCCAGTAGTTCCGGGACAGGGTGGTTGGAGGACACTGAAGCTTTCTTT. The chain joins TRBV19 to TRBJ1-1; 9 bases align to TRBD1. The CDR3 is 17 amino acids. Germline V gene sequence: CDR1 LNHDA, CDR2 SQIVND (reference sequence). J was trimmed by 3 bases and V by 5 bases; bases with no gene match: 13.

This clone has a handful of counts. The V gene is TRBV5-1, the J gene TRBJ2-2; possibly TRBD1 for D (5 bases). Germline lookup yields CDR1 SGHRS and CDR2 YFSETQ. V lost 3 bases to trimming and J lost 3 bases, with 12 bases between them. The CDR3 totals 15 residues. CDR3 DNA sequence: TGCGCCAGCAGCTCATATGACAGATACACCGGGGAGCTGTTTTTT. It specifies CASSSYDRYTGELFF. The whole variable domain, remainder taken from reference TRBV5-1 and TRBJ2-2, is KAGVTQTPRYLIKTRGQQVTLSCSPISGHRSVSWYQQTPGQGLQFLFEYFSETQRNKGNFPGRFSGRQFSNSRSEMNVSTLELGDSALYLCASSSYDRYTGELFFGEGSRLTVL.

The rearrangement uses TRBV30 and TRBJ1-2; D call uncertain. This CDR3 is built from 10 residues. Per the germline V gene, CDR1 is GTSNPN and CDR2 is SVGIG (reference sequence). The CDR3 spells CAAMNYGYTF. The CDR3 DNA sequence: TGTGCTGCCATGAACTATGGCTACACCTTC.